Each of the 30 T cell receptor beta chains below was sequenced from the same sample in a study of CD8+ T cells in alopecia areata listed by TCRdb under 2018. According to the study, the label for this sample's time point signals: about 25 weeks on oral tofacitinib. What this sample's treatment or condition label stands for: oral pan-JAK inhibitor, 5-10 mg twice daily. Library generation was performed with the immunoSEQ multiplex PCR assay. RNA was extracted from all samples and reverse transcribed into cDNA as template for TCR sequencing. This immuneACCESS table, as held by TCRdb, lists in-frame sequences with V and J called but not all clones. Of the missing ones, under half trace to an unresolved V gene in checked studies; the others have no known cause. The sample contains around 160,000 clones, 55% to 75% of them found a single time. The ten most abundant clones make up around 14% of the sample.

Sequenced material: CD4+ T cells sorted from blood, taken at week 24, from a patient treated with tofacitinib. These receptors originate from a human donor with alopecia areata.

This clone was seen a handful of times. One end of the junction fails to match germline, which may point to a read error. CDR3 sequence reads: CASSEELSGGSGETQYF. The CDR3 coding sequence is TGTGCCAGCAGTGAAGAGTTGTCAGGGGGATCTGGAGAGACCCAGTACTTC. This sequence joins TRBV10-3 and TRBJ2-5; 7 bases are a match to TRBD1. This CDR3 spans 17 amino acids. The germline V gene has CDR1 ENHRY and CDR2 SYGVKD.

The table lists this clone with a few counts. J is TRBJ2-7 and V is TRBV6-9; D is unclear. Germline V CDR1 and CDR2: MNHGY, SVAAGI. The CDR3 covers 12 residues. Trimming shortened V by 1 base and J by 6 bases, and 7 bases separated the two germline ends. DNA for the CDR3: TGTGCCAGCAGTTATTTGGTCACCGAGCAGTACTTC. Protein: CASSYLVTEQYF.

V usage is TRBV30 and J usage is TRBJ2-5, with TRBD2 identical over 8 bases. After removal of 0 bases from V and 3 bases from J, the junction contained 9 bases not matched to a gene. The germline V gene encodes CDR1 GTSNPN and CDR2 SVGIG (reference sequence). This CDR3 is 16 amino acids long. The CDR3 sequence is CAWSVLTSGNKETQYF. CDR3 DNA sequence: TGTGCCTGGAGTGTACTAACTAGCGGAAACAAAGAGACCCAGTACTTC.

The sample holds a few counts of this clone. The gene calls are TRBV29-1 and TRBJ2-5; D is unclear. V dropped 3 bases and J dropped 0 bases, with 5 bases sitting between them. In germline, CDR1 is SQVTM, CDR2 ANQGSEA. The length of the CDR3 is 12 residues. The CDR3, as DNA: TGCAGCGTTGACCGGGACCAAGAGACCCAGTACTTC. Its translation: CSVDRDQETQYF. Combining the CDR3 with reference TRBV29-1 and TRBJ2-5 gives the whole variable domain SAVISQKPSRDICQRGTSLTIQCQVDSQVTMMFWYRQQPGQSLTLIATANQGSEATYESGFVIDKFPISRPNLTFSTLTVSNMSPEDSSIYLCSVDRDQETQYFGPGTRLLVL.

Written as DNA, the CDR3 is TGTGCCAGCAGGCAAAGTGGGGAAAAACTGTTTTTT. It codes for CASRQSGEKLFF. The chain combines TRBV2 with TRBJ1-4; no firm D call. Trimming stripped 6 bases from V and 8 bases from J, with 10 bases between. The germline CDR1 and CDR2 sequences are SNHLY and FYNNEI. The CDR3 is made up of 12 amino acids.

This clone was picked up a small number of times. The V call is TRBV6-6, the J call TRBJ1-2; D not resolved. V was shortened by 8 bases and J by 4 bases, with 8 bases between the two germline ends. CDR1 is MNHNY, CDR2 SVGAGI, per germline (reference sequence). The CDR3 is made up of 11 amino acids. Here the CDR3 reads CASGEGYGYTF. In DNA, the CDR3 is TGTGCCAGCGGCGAGGGCTATGGCTACACCTTC.

The V gene is TRBV18, the J gene TRBJ2-7; 7 bases match TRBD1. The CDR3 spans 18 residues. Germline V gene sequence: CDR1 KGHSH, CDR2 LQKENI. V gave up 4 bases and J gave up 3 bases; unmatched junction bases: 18. The CDR3 DNA is TGTGCCAGCTCACAGGGGGCAAGTATGGATAGGGCCCACTACGAGCAGTACTTC. This sequence encodes CASSQGASMDRAHYEQYF. The whole variable domain, filled in from reference TRBV18 and TRBJ2-7, reads NAGVMQNPRHLVRRRGQEARLRCSPMKGHSHVYWYRQLPEEGLKFMVYLQKENIIDESGMPKERFSAEFPKEGPSILRIQQVVRGDSAAYFCASSQGASMDRAHYEQYFGPGTRLTVT.

This clone was observed a single time. J is TRBJ2-7 and V is TRBV6-5; 9 positions match TRBD1. Germline V gene lookup returns CDR1 MNHEY and CDR2 SVGAGI. The CDR3 is made up of 14 amino acids. The V segment lost 4 bases and the J segment 6 bases; nucleotides outside the gene matches: 7. In DNA form, the CDR3 reads TGTGCCAGCAGTTTAGGGGACAGGGCCGGCGAGCAGTACTTC. Its translation is CASSLGDRAGEQYF.

V is TRBV14 and J is TRBJ1-1; D uncertain. Trimming stripped 4 bases from V and 5 bases from J, with 11 bases between. The germline gives CDR1 SGHDN, CDR2 FVKESK. CDR3 length equals 13 residues. CDR3 nucleotides: TGTGCCAGCAGCCCGTGGGGTCGGACTGAAGCTTTCTTT. Translating gives CASSPWGRTEAFF.

The chain couples TRBV4-2 to TRBJ1-6, with a possible D match to TRBD1 (6 bases). The CDR3 extends over 15 amino acids. V shed 1 base and J shed 10 bases, with 14 bases lying between them. From germline, CDR1 is LGHNA and CDR2 YNFKEQ. CDR3 loop: CASSQGGRGGSPLHF. The CDR3 DNA reads as TGTGCCAGCAGCCAAGGCGGCAGGGGAGGGTCACCCCTCCACTTT.

The chain links TRBV4-1 to TRBJ1-5, with D perhaps TRBD1 (6 bases). Trimming removed 4 bases from V and 7 bases from J, with 20 bases in between. The germline gives CDR1 MGHRA, CDR2 YSYEKL. The CDR3 contains 16 residues. The chain's CDR3 is CASSLTGTRGPQPQHF. The CDR3 region has the DNA TGCGCCAGCAGCCTGACCGGGACAAGGGGCCCGCAGCCCCAGCATTTT.

The chain links TRBV29-1 to TRBJ1-6; D perhaps matches TRBD1 (6 bases). Germline V lookup: CDR1 SQVTM, CDR2 ANQGSEA. V was shortened by 4 bases and J by 3 bases, with 10 bases between the two germline ends. The length of the CDR3 is 14 residues. CDR3 in DNA: TGCAGCGTTGGGGAAGGGGGCTATAATTCACCCCTCCACTTT. This codes for CSVGEGGYNSPLHF.

The V gene is TRBV25-1, the J gene TRBJ2-5, with 7 bases identical to TRBD1. After removal of 5 bases from V and 3 bases from J, the junction contained 18 bases not matched to a gene. The CDR3 is made up of 18 amino acids. Germline values: CDR1 MGHDK, CDR2 SYGVNS. The DNA for the CDR3 is TGTGCCAGCAGTACAAATCAGGCCGGGACAGTTTTCAAAGAGACCCAGTACTTC. Protein product: CASSTNQAGTVFKETQYF.

The chain couples TRBV25-1 to TRBJ2-7; D is unclear. Germline-derived CDR1 and CDR2 are MGHDK and SYGVNS. V lost 2 bases and J lost 2, with 10 bases in between. The CDR3 is made up of 14 amino acids. CDR3 sequence (DNA): TGTGCCAGCAGTGAAAGAGGACGGACCTACGAGCAGTACTTC. It translates to CASSERGRTYEQYF.

The chain has TRBV7-9 and TRBJ2-1, with 7 bases that match TRBD2. Germline V gives CDR1 SEHNR, CDR2 FQNEAQ (reference sequence). The CDR3 extends over 16 amino acids. The V and J ends lost 1 base and 5 bases, in that order; junction bases with no gene match: 8. The CDR3 is CASSLESGIGNNEQFF. The DNA for the CDR3 is TGTGCCAGCAGCTTAGAGAGCGGGATCGGAAACAATGAGCAGTTCTTC.

This chain joins TRBV19 and TRBJ2-5, with D unresolved. Germline CDR1 and CDR2: LNHDA and SQIVND (reference sequence). There are 16 residues in the CDR3. The germline V and J ends were trimmed by 4 bases and 0 bases, with 15 bases remaining between them. The CDR3 DNA follows: TGTGCCAGTAGTACACGCAGGCTAGGGTACCAAGAGACCCAGTACTTC. It codes for CASSTRRLGYQETQYF.

V usage is TRBV11-2 and J usage is TRBJ1-4; D is ambiguous. The CDR3 spans 15 residues. The V gene's germline CDR1 is SGHAT and CDR2 FQNNGV. Trimming cost V 0 bases and J 4 bases, with 9 bases left between them. DNA of the CDR3: TGTGCCAGCAGCTTAGAGACCGCCATTAATGAAAAACTGTTTTTT. Encoded protein: CASSLETAINEKLFF.

This clone has a handful of counts. The chain joins TRBV23-1 to TRBJ1-1; 7 nucleotides align to TRBD1. TRBV23-1 is recorded as an ORF, its role being uncertain. This CDR3 has 16 amino acids. The ends lost 0 bases at V and 3 bases at J; junction bases unmatched: 7. CDR3 in DNA: TGCGCCAGCAGTCAATCGGCGGAGGGGGCGCACACTGAAGCTTTCTTT. As protein: CASSQSAEGAHTEAFF.

This chain links TRBV10-3 with TRBJ1-2; a weak D match, TRBD1 (6 bases). The CDR3 spans 16 residues. Trimming stripped 0 bases from V and 7 bases from J, with 18 bases between. Germline CDR1 is ENHRY and CDR2 is SYGVKD. CDR3 nucleotides: TGTGCCATCAGTGAGTCGGACTGGACAGCCGTGAGTGGCTACACCTTC. It specifies CAISESDWTAVSGYTF.

This clone showed up just once. This rearrangement joins TRBV25-1 to TRBJ1-4, with 7 bases lining up with TRBD1. CDR3 length equals 12 residues. In germline, CDR1 is MGHDK, CDR2 SYGVNS. Trimming removed 6 bases from V and 5 bases from J; junction bases left unmatched: 0. As DNA, the CDR3 is TGTGCCAGCAGACAGGGGAATGAAAAACTGTTTTTT. Translated: CASRQGNEKLFF. Combining the CDR3 with reference TRBV25-1 and TRBJ1-4 gives the whole variable domain EADIYQTPRYLVIGTGKKITLECSQTMGHDKMYWYQQDPGMELHLIHYSYGVNSTEKGDLSSESTVSRIRTEHFPLTLESARPSHTSQYLCASRQGNEKLFFGSGTQLSVL.

The J gene is TRBJ1-6, the V gene TRBV25-1; 7 bases agree with TRBD1. Germline V CDR1 and CDR2: MGHDK, SYGVNS. The CDR3 is 13 amino acids. V lost 4 bases and J lost 9; bases outside the gene matches: 3. The CDR3 DNA follows: TGTGCCAGCAGTGGGACAGGAGGTTCACCCCTCCACTTT. Its translation is CASSGTGGSPLHF. The full variable domain, completed using reference TRBV25-1 and TRBJ1-6, is EADIYQTPRYLVIGTGKKITLECSQTMGHDKMYWYQQDPGMELHLIHYSYGVNSTEKGDLSSESTVSRIRTEHFPLTLESARPSHTSQYLCASSGTGGSPLHFGNGTRLTVT.

The chain is built from TRBV9 and TRBJ1-2, with D uncertain. The CDR3 spans 13 residues. The V and J ends lost 1 base and 4 bases respectively, with 8 bases between them. The V gene's germline CDR1 is SGDLS and CDR2 YYNGEE. CDR3 coding DNA: TGTGCCAGCAGCGTACTCACAGCCTATGGCTACACCTTC. This encodes CASSVLTAYGYTF.

Only a few counts were recorded for this clone. J is TRBJ1-3 and V is TRBV7-9, with D possibly matching TRBD1 (6 bases). V shed 3 bases and J shed 2 bases, with 14 bases lying between them. The CDR3 runs 16 residues. The germline V gene has CDR1 SEHNR and CDR2 FQNEAQ (reference sequence). The CDR3 sequence is CASSFRHRVTGNTIYF. Here the CDR3 DNA reads TGTGCCAGCAGCTTTCGGCACAGGGTCACTGGAAACACCATATATTTT.

The chain is built from TRBV25-1 and TRBJ2-1; 7 nucleotides line up with TRBD2. This CDR3 region has 16 residues. Looked up from germline, CDR1 is MGHDK and CDR2 is SYGVNS. V trimming: 4 bases; J trimming: 1 base; junction bases outside the gene matches: 7. CDR3 nucleotide sequence: TGTGCCAGCAGTGTTGCGGGGGTCGTTTCCTACAATGAGCAGTTCTTC. Amino acids: CASSVAGVVSYNEQFF.

The chain joins TRBV7-9 to TRBJ1-1; D is undetermined. Between the trimmed V and J ends, which lost 1 base and 5 bases, there was a span of 8 bases. CDR1 is SEHNR, CDR2 FQNEAQ, per germline (reference sequence). This CDR3 has 13 amino acids. DNA of the CDR3: TGTGCCAGCAGCTTAGGAGTCGCTACTGAAGCTTTCTTT. This codes for CASSLGVATEAFF.

Here the CDR3 reads CASRMTSGAPPEYF. For the CDR3, the DNA is TGTGCCAGCAGAATGACTAGCGGAGCACCTCCCGAGTACTTC. This chain connects TRBV6-5 to TRBJ2-7; 9 nucleotides match TRBD2. After removal of 6 bases from V and 11 bases from J, the junction contained 14 bases not matched to a gene. The CDR3 extends over 14 amino acids. Germline-derived CDR1 and CDR2 are MNHEY and SVGAGI.

V gene TRBV4-2 combines with J gene TRBJ2-5, with 8 bases lining up with TRBD1. This CDR3 contains 19 residues. Looked up from germline, CDR1 is LGHNA and CDR2 is YNFKEQ. V dropped 4 bases and J dropped 1; count of bases not matched to a gene: 17. The CDR3 loop is CASSPFQRLGQGGQETQYF. DNA of the CDR3: TGTGCCAGCAGCCCCTTTCAAAGGCTTGGACAGGGCGGCCAAGAGACCCAGTACTTC.

The chain couples TRBV7-2 to TRBJ1-4; D is unclear. V was pared by 8 bases and J by 8 bases, with 15 bases between. Per the germline V gene, CDR1 is SGHTA and CDR2 is FQGNSA. The CDR3 has 13 residues. The CDR3, as DNA: TGTGCCAGCGGTAGGGTACCGCGGGAAAAACTGTTTTTT. Translation: CASGRVPREKLFF.

The gene calls are TRBV30 and TRBJ1-6, with D perhaps TRBD1 (5 bases). V was clipped by 2 bases and J by 5 bases, with 10 bases between them. Germline values: CDR1 GTSNPN, CDR2 SVGIG (reference sequence). The CDR3 runs to 14 residues. The CDR3: CAWSSGPHNSPLHF. CDR3 coding DNA: TGTGCCTGGAGTTCGGGACCTCATAATTCACCCCTCCACTTT.

The V gene is TRBV4-1, the J gene TRBJ1-2, with 8 bases identical to TRBD1. Germline assignment: CDR1 MGHRA and CDR2 YSYEKL. Germline trimming cut 0 bases from V and 4 bases from J; bases unmatched to any gene: 4. The CDR3 has 15 residues. The CDR3 region is CASSQEDRAGYGYTF. The DNA for the CDR3 is TGCGCCAGCAGCCAAGAGGACAGGGCGGGCTATGGCTACACCTTC.